These T cell receptor beta chains were read from a single sample in a study of cytomegalovirus exposure and HLA in healthy donors. The protocol was immunoSEQ multiplex PCR, while the TCRdb copy is restricted to in-frame clones and leaves out a portion. The sample has about 110,000 clones, approximately 85% seen once. Sequencing was carried out using PBMCs. These receptors originate from a woman aged 18-29 years in good health and CMV-seronegative. The CDR3 runs from the conserved cysteine through the conserved F or W. The order of the fields is D gene, V gene, clone size, J gene, CDR3 DNA, CDR3 protein. A D gene is named only where the DNA matches it firmly. The listing skips clone size in some rows; elsewhere it reads once, few, many or a size class.

d_gene: .
v_gene: TRBV28
abundance: .
j_gene: TRBJ2-7
CDR3nt: TGTGCCAGCAGATTCAACCCAGGGGGGACCTACGAGCAGTACTTC
CDR3aa: CASRFNPGGTYEQYF

d_gene: .
v_gene: TRBV4-1
abundance: .
j_gene: TRBJ2-2
CDR3nt: TGCGCCAGCAGCCAAGAGTACAGACGGGGTTCCTCCGGGGAGCTGTTTTTT
CDR3aa: CASSQEYRRGSSGELFF

d_gene: TRBD1
v_gene: TRBV5-4
abundance: .
j_gene: TRBJ1-2
CDR3nt: TGTGCCAGCAGCTTTGGACGGACAGGGGGCGAATATGGCTACACCTTC
CDR3aa: CASSFGRTGGEYGYTF

d_gene: .
v_gene: TRBV5-8
abundance: once
j_gene: TRBJ2-7
CDR3nt: TGTGCCAGCCCCCCAAACGGGACCTACGAGCAGTACTTC
CDR3aa: CASPPNGTYEQYF

d_gene: TRBD1
v_gene: TRBV19
abundance: .
j_gene: TRBJ2-5
CDR3nt: TGTGCCAGTAGTATAGGTCCAGGGGGCGCGGAGACCCAGTACTTC
CDR3aa: CASSIGPGGAETQYF

d_gene: TRBD1
v_gene: TRBV13
abundance: .
j_gene: TRBJ2-3
CDR3nt: TGTGCCAGCAGCCCCGGGACAGGGATTGCCGCAGATACGCAGTATTTT
CDR3aa: CASSPGTGIAADTQYF

d_gene: .
v_gene: TRBV30
abundance: once
j_gene: TRBJ1-1
CDR3nt: TGTGCCTGGACAAGCCCGGTGGAAGCTTTCTTT
CDR3aa: CAWTSPVEAFF

d_gene: .
v_gene: TRBV5-1
abundance: once
j_gene: TRBJ1-2
CDR3nt: TGCGCCAGCAGCTCGGGAAATAACTATGGCTACACCTTC
CDR3aa: CASSSGNNYGYTF

d_gene: TRBD1
v_gene: TRBV10-2
abundance: .
j_gene: TRBJ2-5
CDR3nt: TGCGCCAGCGGAAAACAGGGGTCGGGTGGAGAGACCCAGTACTTC
CDR3aa: CASGKQGSGGETQYF

d_gene: .
v_gene: TRBV27
abundance: few
j_gene: TRBJ2-7
CDR3nt: TGTGCCAGCAGTGGACAGTGGGGCGAGCAGTACTTC
CDR3aa: CASSGQWGEQYF

d_gene: .
v_gene: TRBV5-1
abundance: .
j_gene: TRBJ1-1
CDR3nt: TGCGCCAGCAGTCTCGAAGGGGGTGTCACTGAAGCTTTCTTT
CDR3aa: CASSLEGGVTEAFF

d_gene: TRBD1
v_gene: TRBV6-6
abundance: once
j_gene: TRBJ1-1
CDR3nt: TGTGCCACGGGACAGGGATCCACCTCTGAAGCTTTCTTT
CDR3aa: CATGQGSTSEAFF

d_gene: TRBD1
v_gene: TRBV10-2
abundance: few
j_gene: TRBJ1-6
CDR3nt: TGCGCCAGCAGTAAGGGACAGGGGAATTCACCCCTCCACTTT
CDR3aa: CASSKGQGNSPLHF

d_gene: .
v_gene: TRBV5-1
abundance: .
j_gene: TRBJ1-3
CDR3nt: TGCGCCAGCAGCCCGATCTTCGGAGGGAGTGGACGGAACACCATATATTTT
CDR3aa: CASSPIFGGSGRNTIYF

d_gene: TRBD1
v_gene: TRBV15
abundance: once
j_gene: TRBJ1-2
CDR3nt: TGTGCCACCAGCAGAGCAGCGGGACAGGGTAATGGCTACACCTTC
CDR3aa: CATSRAAGQGNGYTF

d_gene: .
v_gene: TRBV2
abundance: .
j_gene: TRBJ1-2
CDR3nt: TGTGCCAACAGTCGCGACACGGAATATGGCTACACCTTC
CDR3aa: CANSRDTEYGYTF

d_gene: TRBD1
v_gene: TRBV4-1
abundance: .
j_gene: TRBJ1-2
CDR3nt: TGCGCCAGCAGCCGGACAGGGGAACATGGCTACACCTTC
CDR3aa: CASSRTGEHGYTF

d_gene: .
v_gene: TRBV4-1
abundance: .
j_gene: TRBJ2-1
CDR3nt: TGCGCCAGCAGCCAAGTTTCCAGGGTGGTCAATGAGCAGTTCTTC
CDR3aa: CASSQVSRVVNEQFF

d_gene: .
v_gene: TRBV9
abundance: .
j_gene: TRBJ2-1
CDR3nt: TGTGCCAGCAGCGTAGGCTCTTTGGTGAGCTCCTACAATGAGCAGTTCTTC
CDR3aa: CASSVGSLVSSYNEQFF

d_gene: TRBD1
v_gene: TRBV12-5
abundance: .
j_gene: TRBJ2-2
CDR3nt: TGTGCTAGTGGTTTGGCGTGGACAGGAAAAAAACCGGGGACCGGGGAGCTGTTTTTT
CDR3aa: CASGLAWTGKKPGTGELFF

d_gene: .
v_gene: TRBV4-1
abundance: .
j_gene: TRBJ2-5
CDR3nt: TGCGCCAGCAGCCCCAGCGCCCAGGGTAGGCGAGAGACCCAGTACTTC
CDR3aa: CASSPSAQGRRETQYF

d_gene: .
v_gene: TRBV9
abundance: once
j_gene: TRBJ2-3
CDR3nt: TGTGCCAGCAGATCCCCAGGGGACCCCCCAGATACGCAGTATTTT
CDR3aa: CASRSPGDPPDTQYF

d_gene: .
v_gene: TRBV27
abundance: .
j_gene: TRBJ2-7
CDR3nt: TGTGCCAGCAGTTTATCGAGGCTCTACGAGCAGTACTTC
CDR3aa: CASSLSRLYEQYF

d_gene: .
v_gene: TRBV6-5
abundance: .
j_gene: TRBJ1-3
CDR3nt: TGTGCCGTGCACGGCTCTGGAAACACCATATATTTT
CDR3aa: CAVHGSGNTIYF

d_gene: TRBD1
v_gene: TRBV5-8
abundance: .
j_gene: TRBJ2-7
CDR3nt: TGTGCCAGCAGCTATTCGGACAGGTTGCCCTACGAGCAGTACTTC
CDR3aa: CASSYSDRLPYEQYF

d_gene: .
v_gene: TRBV6-1
abundance: .
j_gene: TRBJ1-2
CDR3nt: TGTGCCAGCAGTCCTGGGGCAGCTGACTATGGCTACACCTTC
CDR3aa: CASSPGAADYGYTF

d_gene: .
v_gene: TRBV25-1
abundance: .
j_gene: TRBJ1-2
CDR3nt: TGTGCCAGCAGTGAGCCCGGGGTGAACTATGGCTACACCTTC
CDR3aa: CASSEPGVNYGYTF

d_gene: .
v_gene: TRBV27
abundance: .
j_gene: TRBJ2-5
CDR3nt: TGTGCCAGCAGTGGGAGGAGCTTGGGGCAAGAGACCCAGTACTTC
CDR3aa: CASSGRSLGQETQYF

d_gene: TRBD1
v_gene: TRBV6-1
abundance: .
j_gene: TRBJ1-5
CDR3nt: TGTGCCAGCAGTGAATTTGTGTGGCAGGGGGGCAATCAGCCCCAGCATTTT
CDR3aa: CASSEFVWQGGNQPQHF

d_gene: .
v_gene: TRBV13
abundance: .
j_gene: TRBJ1-3
CDR3nt: TGTGCCAGCAGCCTAGCATCCTCTGGAAACACCATATATTTT
CDR3aa: CASSLASSGNTIYF

d_gene: .
v_gene: TRBV27
abundance: .
j_gene: TRBJ1-1
CDR3nt: TGTGCCAGCAGTCGCACGGGGGGTGAAGCTTTCTTT
CDR3aa: CASSRTGGEAFF

d_gene: .
v_gene: TRBV7-3
abundance: .
j_gene: TRBJ2-3
CDR3nt: TGTGCCAGCAGCTCGGACTTCACAGATACGCAGTATTTT
CDR3aa: CASSSDFTDTQYF

d_gene: .
v_gene: TRBV7-9
abundance: .
j_gene: TRBJ2-3
CDR3nt: TGTGCCACCGGTGGGCCGCCGAAGGCAGATACGCAGTATTTT
CDR3aa: CATGGPPKADTQYF

d_gene: .
v_gene: TRBV18
abundance: .
j_gene: TRBJ1-1
CDR3nt: TGTGCCAGCTCCCCGGGACAGAACACTGAAGCTTTCTTT
CDR3aa: CASSPGQNTEAFF

d_gene: .
v_gene: TRBV27
abundance: .
j_gene: TRBJ2-3
CDR3nt: TGTGCCAGCAGCCCCTTGGGAAGGCCCGGGGAGGATACGCAGTATTTT
CDR3aa: CASSPLGRPGEDTQYF

d_gene: .
v_gene: TRBV6-1
abundance: .
j_gene: TRBJ2-7
CDR3nt: TGTGCCAGCAGTGGAGGGGGGGATCCATACGAGCAGTACTTC
CDR3aa: CASSGGGDPYEQYF

d_gene: TRBD1
v_gene: TRBV29-1
abundance: .
j_gene: TRBJ2-7
CDR3nt: TGCAGCGTTGGACGGGACAGGTTTGAGGAGCAGTACTTC
CDR3aa: CSVGRDRFEEQYF

d_gene: .
v_gene: TRBV5-1
abundance: .
j_gene: TRBJ2-2
CDR3nt: TGCGCCAGCAGCTTGGTACAGAACACCGGGGAGCTGTTTTTT
CDR3aa: CASSLVQNTGELFF

d_gene: .
v_gene: TRBV5-4
abundance: .
j_gene: TRBJ1-2
CDR3nt: TGTGCCAGCAGCTTGTACGGGGGTGGCTACACCTTC
CDR3aa: CASSLYGGGYTF

d_gene: .
v_gene: TRBV27
abundance: .
j_gene: TRBJ1-4
CDR3nt: TGTGCCAGCAGTCGAGGCCGTAATGAAAAACTGTTTTTT
CDR3aa: CASSRGRNEKLFF

d_gene: .
v_gene: TRBV25-1
abundance: few
j_gene: TRBJ1-6
CDR3nt: TGTGCCAGCAGACTGGGAGGGACCCTTTCACCCCTCCACTTT
CDR3aa: CASRLGGTLSPLHF

d_gene: .
v_gene: TRBV28
abundance: .
j_gene: TRBJ1-5
CDR3nt: TGTGCCAGCACCATCACCCGGGATCAGCCCCAGCATTTT
CDR3aa: CASTITRDQPQHF

d_gene: .
v_gene: TRBV5-8
abundance: .
j_gene: TRBJ2-3
CDR3nt: TGTGCCAGCAGCTCTTTGACAGGCACAGATACGCAGTATTTT
CDR3aa: CASSSLTGTDTQYF

d_gene: .
v_gene: TRBV5-6
abundance: .
j_gene: TRBJ1-1
CDR3nt: TGTGCCAGCAGTCGTCGCGCCATGAACACTGAAGCTTTCTTT
CDR3aa: CASSRRAMNTEAFF

d_gene: .
v_gene: TRBV9
abundance: .
j_gene: TRBJ1-2
CDR3nt: TGTGCCAGCAGCGTAGGAGAGTTACACTATGGCTACACCTTC
CDR3aa: CASSVGELHYGYTF

d_gene: TRBD1
v_gene: TRBV10-3
abundance: .
j_gene: TRBJ2-3
CDR3nt: TGTGCCATCAGTGAGTCGACTCAGGGACAGGGGACAGATACGCAGTATTTT
CDR3aa: CAISESTQGQGTDTQYF

d_gene: .
v_gene: TRBV6-6
abundance: few
j_gene: TRBJ2-2
CDR3nt: TGTGCCAGCAGTTCGGGCGGGGGCGGTGGCGGGGAGCTGTTTTTT
CDR3aa: CASSSGGGGGGELFF

d_gene: .
v_gene: TRBV18
abundance: .
j_gene: TRBJ2-7
CDR3nt: TGTGCCAGCTCACCAATTCCGAGCTCCTACGAGCAGTACTTC
CDR3aa: CASSPIPSSYEQYF

d_gene: .
v_gene: TRBV13
abundance: .
j_gene: TRBJ1-1
CDR3nt: TGTGCCAGCAGCCAAGCCGGGAGAACTGAAGCTTTCTTT
CDR3aa: CASSQAGRTEAFF

d_gene: TRBD2
v_gene: TRBV25-1
abundance: .
j_gene: TRBJ2-3
CDR3nt: TGTGCCAGCAGTCCGCGGCTAGCGGGGGCATATACGCAGTATTTT
CDR3aa: CASSPRLAGAYTQYF

d_gene: .
v_gene: TRBV10-1
abundance: .
j_gene: TRBJ1-2
CDR3nt: TGCGCCAGCAGTGAGCCCAGGCGTAGCTATGGCTACACCTTC
CDR3aa: CASSEPRRSYGYTF